A single sample is the source of the 18 T cell receptor beta chains below, sequenced in a study of T-cell reconstitution after alpha-beta-depleted transplantation in children. Preparation of the TCRbeta library involved a method that used unique molecular identifiers. TCRdb reprocessed the PCR reads with MiXCR, giving one entry per CDR3 protein. The sample yields around 530,000 distinct CDR3 sequences, approximately 32% seen once. This material consisted of PBMCs from the stem cell graft donor, taken from the stem cell graft. These receptors were taken from a human donor who donated a stem cell graft to a child with aplastic anemia.

This clonotype was counted between two and nine times. The V gene is TRBV7-2, the J gene TRBJ1-2; TRBD1 aligns across 12 bases. The germline V gene has CDR1 SGHTA and CDR2 FQGNSA. The CDR3 is made up of 17 amino acids. After removal of 4 bases from V and 4 bases from J, the junction contained 10 bases not matched to a gene. CDR3 region: CASSSGTGGPLAYGYTF. The CDR3 coding sequence is TGTGCCAGCAGCTCAGGGACAGGGGGCCCCCTAGCCTATGGCTACACCTTC.

The J gene is TRBJ2-7, the V gene TRBV20-1; maybe TRBD2 (6 bases). Germline V lookup: CDR1 DFQATT, CDR2 SNEGSKA (reference sequence). The CDR3 consists of 15 residues. With 6 bases removed from V and 2 bases from J, the gap between germline ends came to 20 bases. The CDR3 region has the DNA TGCAGTGCCCAATATGGGGCGGGATCCCCCTACGAGCAGTACGTC. This codes for CSAQYGAGSPYEQYV.

This clonotype was observed a few times. The chain is built from TRBV11-2 and TRBJ2-1; TRBD1 might be the D (5 bases). The CDR3 is 12 residues long. V was cut by 10 bases and J by 6 bases, with 13 bases left in between. CDR1 is SGHAT and CDR2 is FQNNGV in the germline V gene. The CDR3 sequence: CATLQGVNEQFF. Written as DNA, the CDR3 is TGTGCCACCCTTCAAGGGGTCAATGAGCAGTTCTTC.

This chain connects TRBV20-1 to TRBJ2-1; TRBD2 matches at 7 bases. V was pared by 0 bases and J by 2 bases, with 10 bases of the junction left unmatched. The CDR3 is 17 residues long. Germline CDR1 reads DFQATT; CDR2 reads SNEGSKA (reference sequence). CDR3 DNA: TGCAGTGCTAGAGATCGGTTAGTGGGGGGGGCCTACAATGAGCAGTTCTTC. It is translated as CSARDRLVGGAYNEQFF.

This clonotype was picked up a small number of times. CDR3 protein: CATSRVTGNPGELFF. CDR3 nucleotide sequence: TGTGCCACCAGCAGAGTCACAGGGAATCCCGGGGAGCTGTTTTTT. The chain uses TRBV15 and TRBJ2-2; a possible D gene is TRBD1 (6 bases). Looked up from germline, CDR1 is LNHNV and CDR2 is YYDKDF (reference sequence). V lost 1 base and J lost 6, with 12 bases in between. This CDR3 is built from 15 residues. The variable domain in full, completed from reference TRBV15 and TRBJ2-2, reads DAMVIQNPRYQVTQFGKPVTLSCSQTLNHNVMYWYQQKSSQAPKLLFHYYDKDFNNEADTPDNFQSRRPNTSFCFLDIRSPGLGDTAMYLCATSRVTGNPGELFFGEGSRLTVL.

The chain has TRBV6-1 and TRBJ1-1, with a possible D match to TRBD1 (5 bases). V shed 8 bases and J shed 4 bases, with 14 bases lying between them. The CDR3 covers 13 residues. CDR1 is MNHNS, CDR2 SASEGT, per germline. CDR3 nucleotide sequence: TGTGCCAGCCACAAAGGGGCGGCCACTGAAGCTTTCTTT. It codes for CASHKGAATEAFF.

This clonotype was picked up a small number of times. This rearrangement joins TRBV5-1 to TRBJ2-1; possibly TRBD1 or TRBD2 for D (5 bases each). The length of the CDR3 is 16 residues. Germline lookup yields CDR1 SGHRS and CDR2 YFSETQ. Trimming removed 3 bases from V and 10 bases from J, with 23 bases in between. CDR3 bases: TGCGCCAGCAGCTGGGGGTTTGCTCCCACCGGTGTCGAGCAGTTCTTC. Translation: CASSWGFAPTGVEQFF.

The chain uses TRBV2 and TRBJ2-1; weak D call: TRBD2 (6 bases). The CDR3 spans 14 residues. CDR1 is SNHLY, CDR2 FYNNEI, per germline. Trimming removed 6 bases at V and 0 bases at J, with 9 bases between. As DNA, the CDR3 is TGTGCCAGCAGGCGGGAAGACTCCTACAATGAGCAGTTCTTC. Translation: CASRREDSYNEQFF. The whole variable domain, filled in from reference TRBV2 and TRBJ2-1, reads EPEVTQTPSHQVTQMGQEVILRCVPISNHLYFYWYRQILGQKVEFLVSFYNNEISEKSEIFDDQFSVERPDGSNFTLKIRSTKLEDSAMYFCASRREDSYNEQFFGPGTRLTVL.

The J gene is TRBJ2-2, the V gene TRBV11-1; D assignment may be TRBD1 or TRBD2 (5 bases each). V was pared by 2 bases and J by 4 bases, with 20 bases between. Per the germline V gene, CDR1 is SGHAT and CDR2 is FQDESV (reference sequence). The CDR3 has 18 residues. For the CDR3, the DNA is TGTGCCAGCAGCTTATTCCGTCTTGGTGGGGGAACCACCGGGGAGCTGTTTTTT. This codes for CASSLFRLGGGTTGELFF.

This rearrangement joins TRBV29-1 to TRBJ1-2, with TRBD1 matching 9 bases. The germline gives CDR1 SQVTM, CDR2 ANQGSEA. This CDR3 spans 13 amino acids. The junction had 5 bases not matched to a gene; V was cut back by 1 base and J by 8 bases. Written as DNA, the CDR3 is TGCAGCGTTGAAGCGGGACAGGGTATCGGCTACACCTTC. It is translated as CSVEAGQGIGYTF.

This clonotype showed up just once. V usage is TRBV12-3 or TRBV12-4 and J usage is TRBJ1-2, with D possibly TRBD1 on 6 matching bases. The V end lost 5 bases, the J end lost 3 bases, and 13 bases lay between the germline ends. The CDR3 length is 14 residues. Written as DNA, the CDR3 is TGTGCCAGCAGTAAAGGCGCAGGGGACTATGGCTACACCTTC. As protein: CASSKGAGDYGYTF.

The chain uses TRBV27 and TRBJ1-5, with D maybe TRBD1 (6 bases). The CDR3 is 14 amino acids. V gave up 5 bases and J gave up 4 bases, with 12 bases separating them. Germline V gene data show CDR1 as MNHEY and CDR2 as SMNVEV (reference sequence). CDR3 region: CASSVTGKNQPQHF. CDR3 nucleotides: TGTGCCAGCAGTGTCACAGGGAAGAATCAGCCCCAGCATTTT.

The V and J genes are TRBV7-2 and TRBJ2-1; 10 bases match TRBD2. This CDR3 is 17 amino acids long. V was clipped by 6 bases and J by 4 bases; unmatched bases: 12. Germline V gene sequence: CDR1 SGHTA, CDR2 FQGNSA. The CDR3 loop reads CASSPRAGGPGYNEQFF. CDR3 DNA sequence: TGTGCCAGCAGTCCAAGAGCGGGAGGGCCTGGTTACAATGAGCAGTTCTTC.

This clonotype came up a few times. The chain uses TRBV5-1 and TRBJ1-1; D remains unclear. Germline CDR1 SGHRS, CDR2 YFSETQ. Trimming removed 2 bases at V and 1 base at J, with 9 bases between. CDR3 size: 14 residues. The CDR3 coding sequence is TGCGCCAGCAGCTTTTTCGGAAAGAACACTGAAGCTTTCTTT. Amino acid sequence: CASSFFGKNTEAFF.

V usage is TRBV20-1 and J usage is TRBJ2-3; 8 nucleotides align to TRBD2. This CDR3 contains 14 residues. Germline V lookup: CDR1 DFQATT, CDR2 SNEGSKA (reference sequence). The J segment lost 4 bases and the V segment lost 3 bases, leaving 6 bases of the junction unmatched. The DNA for the CDR3 is TGCAGTGCTAGTCCCGGGACTAGGGCAGATACGCAGTATTTT. It codes for CSASPGTRADTQYF.

The genes are TRBV27 and TRBJ2-4, with D possibly matching TRBD2 (6 bases). This CDR3 region has 16 residues. V lost 4 bases to trimming and J lost 2 bases, with 15 bases between them. Germline CDR1 MNHEY, CDR2 SMNVEV (reference sequence). CDR3 in DNA: TGTGCCAGCAGTTCCCTTGGGCGGGAAACCAAAAACATTCAGTACTTC. Protein product: CASSSLGRETKNIQYF.

The chain combines TRBV20-1 with TRBJ1-1; D uncertain. The CDR3 sequence is 12 residues long. Germline V gives CDR1 DFQATT, CDR2 SNEGSKA (reference sequence). V was clipped by 0 bases and J by 10 bases, with 12 bases between them. The CDR3 loop reads CSARDHGRSAFF. Here the CDR3 DNA reads TGCAGTGCTAGAGATCACGGAAGGTCAGCTTTCTTT.

The chain links TRBV12-3 or TRBV12-4 to TRBJ2-5, with 10 nucleotides matching TRBD2. V lost 4 bases and J lost 4; bases outside the gene matches: 6. There are 15 residues in the CDR3. For the CDR3, the DNA is TGTGCCAGCAGTTCCTCAGCGGGAGGGGGAGAGACCCAGTACTTC. It encodes CASSSSAGGGETQYF.